This T cell receptor (beta chain) came from a study of cytomegalovirus exposure and HLA in healthy donors. Germline assignment: CDR1 MNHEY and CDR2 SMNVEV (reference sequence). This CDR3 has 13 amino acids. The ends were cut back, 3 bases at V and 2 bases at J, with 7 bases in the middle. Assay used: immunoSEQ multiplex PCR; TCRdb lists only in-frame clones, some missing. The top ten clones hold less than 0.8% of a sample with 85,000 to 95,000 clones, approximately 96% of them seen once. Remarks on this clone: The sample contains more than one DNA sequence encoding this CDR3.

The chain carries TRBV27 and TRBJ1-2; possible D gene TRBD1, 5 bases. The specimen sequenced was PBMCs. This clonotype originated in a man younger than 35 in good health and CMV-seronegative. Here the CDR3 reads CASSLGGNYGYTF. The CDR3 DNA reads TGTGCCAGCAGTTTGGGGGGGAACTATGGCTACACCTTC.